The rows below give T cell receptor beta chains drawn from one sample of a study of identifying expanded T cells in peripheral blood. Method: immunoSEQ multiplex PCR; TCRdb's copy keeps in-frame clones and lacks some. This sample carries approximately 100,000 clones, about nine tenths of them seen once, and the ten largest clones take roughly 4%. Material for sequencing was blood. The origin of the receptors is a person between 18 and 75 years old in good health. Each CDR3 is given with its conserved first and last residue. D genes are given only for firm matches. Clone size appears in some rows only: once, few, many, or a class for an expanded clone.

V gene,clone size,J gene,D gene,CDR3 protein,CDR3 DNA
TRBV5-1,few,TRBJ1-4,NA,CASSPGSENEKLFF,TGCGCCAGCAGCCCGGGCTCGGAGAATGAAAAACTGTTTTTT
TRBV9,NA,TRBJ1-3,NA,CASSVGGTLLSGNTIYF,TGTGCCAGCAGCGTTGGGGGGACATTGCTCTCTGGAAACACCATATATTTT
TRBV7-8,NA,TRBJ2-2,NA,CASSLLRLGEMGGELFF,TGTGCCAGCAGCTTATTAAGGCTTGGGGAGATGGGCGGGGAGCTGTTTTTT
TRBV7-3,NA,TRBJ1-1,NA,CASSLSVGTEAFF,TGTGCCAGCAGCTTATCAGTAGGTACTGAAGCTTTCTTT
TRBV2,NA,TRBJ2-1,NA,CASSEAGQIWFF,TGTGCCAGCAGTGAAGCGGGGCAGATCTGGTTCTTC
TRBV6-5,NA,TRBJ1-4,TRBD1,CASRRQGNNEKLFF,TGTGCCAGCAGACGACAGGGAAATAATGAAAAACTGTTTTTT
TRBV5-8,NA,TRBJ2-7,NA,CASSLEGSPMF,TGTGCCAGCAGCTTGGAGGGTTCGCCGATGTTC
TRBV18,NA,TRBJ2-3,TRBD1,CASSPRPRGLDTQYF,TGTGCCAGCTCACCACGTCCCAGGGGGCTAGATACGCAGTATTTT
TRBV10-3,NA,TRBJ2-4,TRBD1,CAISDSKTGGKNIQYF,TGTGCCATCAGTGACTCCAAGACAGGGGGGAAAAACATTCAGTACTTC
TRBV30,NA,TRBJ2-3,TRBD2,CAWSQREVNTDTQYF,TGTGCCTGGAGTCAGCGGGAGGTTAACACAGATACGCAGTATTTT
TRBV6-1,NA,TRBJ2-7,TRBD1,CASSGPAEGTGASLWEQYF,TGTGCCAGCAGTGGACCCGCGGAGGGGACAGGGGCCAGCTTGTGGGAGCAGTACTTC
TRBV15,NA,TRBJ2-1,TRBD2,CATSRARESYNEQFF,TGTGCCACCAGCAGAGCGCGGGAGTCGTACAATGAGCAGTTCTTC
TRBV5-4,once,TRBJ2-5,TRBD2,CASSFGGGQETQYF,TGTGCCAGCAGCTTTGGCGGGGGGCAAGAGACCCAGTACTTC
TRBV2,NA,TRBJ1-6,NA,CASRVSINSPLHF,TGTGCCAGCAGGGTTTCCATTAATTCACCCCTCCACTTT
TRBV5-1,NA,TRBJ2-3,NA,CASSLGGRSTDTQYF,TGCGCCAGCAGCTTGGGAGGCAGATCCACAGATACGCAGTATTTT
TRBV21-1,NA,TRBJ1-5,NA,CASSKAPGFSNQPQHF,TGTGCCAGCAGTAAAGCACCCGGGTTTAGCAATCAGCCCCAGCATTTT
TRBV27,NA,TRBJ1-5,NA,CASSARYSNQPQHF,TGTGCCAGCAGTGCCCGGTATAGCAATCAGCCCCAGCATTTT
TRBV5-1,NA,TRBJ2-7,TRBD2,CASSLEREGYEQYF,TGCGCCAGCAGCTTGGAGAGGGAGGGCTACGAGCAGTACTTC
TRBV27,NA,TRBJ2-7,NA,CASSLLAGWREQYF,TGTGCCAGCAGTTTATTGGCAGGGTGGCGCGAGCAGTACTTC
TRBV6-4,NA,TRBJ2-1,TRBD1,CASSPNSGTGYNEQFF,TGTGCCAGCAGTCCCAACTCCGGGACAGGGTACAATGAGCAGTTCTTC